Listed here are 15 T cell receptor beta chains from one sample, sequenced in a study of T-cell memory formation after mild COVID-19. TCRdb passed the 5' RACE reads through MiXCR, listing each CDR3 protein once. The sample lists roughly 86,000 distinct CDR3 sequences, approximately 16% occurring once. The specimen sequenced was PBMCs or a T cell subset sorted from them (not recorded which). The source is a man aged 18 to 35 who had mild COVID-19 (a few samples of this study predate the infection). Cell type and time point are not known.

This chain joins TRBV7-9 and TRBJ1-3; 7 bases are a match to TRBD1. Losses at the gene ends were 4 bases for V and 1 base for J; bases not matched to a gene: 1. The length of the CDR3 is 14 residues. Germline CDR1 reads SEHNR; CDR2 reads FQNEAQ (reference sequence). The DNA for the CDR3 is TGTGCCAGCAGCTGGGACAGTTCTGGAAACACCATATATTTT. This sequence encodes CASSWDSSGNTIYF.

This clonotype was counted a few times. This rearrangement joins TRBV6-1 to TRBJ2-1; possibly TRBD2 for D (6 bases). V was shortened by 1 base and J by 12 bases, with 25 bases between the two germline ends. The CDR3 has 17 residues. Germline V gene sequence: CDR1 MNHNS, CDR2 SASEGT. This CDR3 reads CASSEGATRGLLRWQFF. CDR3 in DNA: TGTGCCAGCAGTGAAGGAGCTACGCGGGGCCTCCTAAGGTGGCAGTTCTTC.

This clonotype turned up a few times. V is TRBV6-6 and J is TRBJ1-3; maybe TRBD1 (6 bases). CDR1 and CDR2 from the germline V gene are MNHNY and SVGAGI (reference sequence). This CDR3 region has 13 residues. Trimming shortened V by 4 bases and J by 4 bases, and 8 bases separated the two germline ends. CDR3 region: CASSWQGGNTIYF. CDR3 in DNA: TGTGCCAGCAGTTGGCAGGGGGGAAACACCATATATTTT.

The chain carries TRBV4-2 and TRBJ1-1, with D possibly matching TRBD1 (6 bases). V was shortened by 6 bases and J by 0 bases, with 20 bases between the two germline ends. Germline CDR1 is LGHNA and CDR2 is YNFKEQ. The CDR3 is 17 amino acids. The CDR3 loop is CASSRYPPDSMNTEAFF. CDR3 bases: TGTGCCAGCAGTCGATATCCACCGGACAGCATGAACACTGAAGCTTTCTTT.

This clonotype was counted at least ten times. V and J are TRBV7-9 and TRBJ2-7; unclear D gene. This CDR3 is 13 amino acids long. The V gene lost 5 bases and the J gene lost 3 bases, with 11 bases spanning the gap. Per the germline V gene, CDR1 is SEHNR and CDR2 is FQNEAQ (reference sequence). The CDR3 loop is CASSRTDDYEQYV. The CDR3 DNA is TGTGCCAGCAGCCGGACCGATGACTACGAGCAGTACGTC.

The CDR3 reads CASTATGGPGEKLFF. In DNA, the CDR3 is TGCGCCAGCACCGCCACGGGGGGACCGGGGGAAAAACTGTTTTTT. This rearrangement joins TRBV5-1 to TRBJ1-4; D might be TRBD1 (5 bases). Germline-derived CDR1 and CDR2 are SGHRS and YFSETQ. The CDR3 contains 15 residues. V lost 6 bases and J lost 8, with 20 bases in between.

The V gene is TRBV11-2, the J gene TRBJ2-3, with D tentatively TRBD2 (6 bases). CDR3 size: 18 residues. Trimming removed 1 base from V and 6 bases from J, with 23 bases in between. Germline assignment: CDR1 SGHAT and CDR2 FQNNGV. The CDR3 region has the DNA TGTGCCAGCAGCTTAGTTGATCGGGGACTCTCCACGACCGATACGCAGTATTTT. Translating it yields CASSLVDRGLSTTDTQYF.

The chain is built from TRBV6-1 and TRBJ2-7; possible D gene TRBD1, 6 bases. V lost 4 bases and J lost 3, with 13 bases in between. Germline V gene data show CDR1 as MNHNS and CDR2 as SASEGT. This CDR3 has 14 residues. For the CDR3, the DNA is TGTGCCAGCAGTGCCCGGGACACCTACTACGAGCAGTACTTC. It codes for CASSARDTYYEQYF.

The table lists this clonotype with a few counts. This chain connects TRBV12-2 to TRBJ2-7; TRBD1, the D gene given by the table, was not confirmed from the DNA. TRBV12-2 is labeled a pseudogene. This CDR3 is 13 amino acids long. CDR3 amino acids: CASRMGTVHEQYF. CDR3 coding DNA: TGTGCAAGTCGCATGGGGACAGTTCACGAGCAGTACTTC.

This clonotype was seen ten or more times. The CDR3 loop reads CASSVRDGTYEQYF. As DNA, the CDR3 is TGTGCCAGCAGCGTGCGGGACGGGACCTACGAGCAGTACTTC. The J gene is TRBJ2-7, the V gene TRBV7-6, with TRBD2 as a possible D gene (6 bases). Trimming shortened V by 5 bases and J by 2 bases, and 13 bases separated the two germline ends. Germline V CDR1 and CDR2: SGHVS, FNYEAQ. CDR3 size: 14 residues.

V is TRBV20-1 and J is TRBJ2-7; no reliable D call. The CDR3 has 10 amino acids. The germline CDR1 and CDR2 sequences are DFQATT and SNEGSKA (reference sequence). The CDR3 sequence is CREPPSRQYF. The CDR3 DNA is TGCAGGGAGCCCCCCTCTCGGCAGTACTTC.

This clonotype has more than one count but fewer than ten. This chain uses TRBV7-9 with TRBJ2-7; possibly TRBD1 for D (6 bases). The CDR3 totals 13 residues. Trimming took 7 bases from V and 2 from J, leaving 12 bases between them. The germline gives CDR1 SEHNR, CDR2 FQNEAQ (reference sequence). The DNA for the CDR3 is TGTGCCAGCACACAGGGTCTACCCTACGAGCAGTACGTC. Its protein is CASTQGLPYEQYV.

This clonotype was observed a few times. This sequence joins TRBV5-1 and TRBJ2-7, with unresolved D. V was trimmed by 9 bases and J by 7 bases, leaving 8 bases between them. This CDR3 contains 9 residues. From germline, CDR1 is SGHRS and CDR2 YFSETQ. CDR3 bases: TGCGCCAACCGCCGGGAGCAGTACTTC. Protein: CANRREQYF.

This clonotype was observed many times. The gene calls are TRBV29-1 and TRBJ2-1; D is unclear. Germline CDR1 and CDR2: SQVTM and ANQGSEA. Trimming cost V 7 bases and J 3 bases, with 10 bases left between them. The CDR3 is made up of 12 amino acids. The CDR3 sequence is CSDIGLYNEQFF. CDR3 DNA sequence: TGCAGCGACATCGGGCTCTACAATGAGCAGTTCTTC.

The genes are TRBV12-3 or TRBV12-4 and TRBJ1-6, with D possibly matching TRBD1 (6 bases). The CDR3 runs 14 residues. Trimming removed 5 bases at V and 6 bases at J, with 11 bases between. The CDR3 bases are TGTGCCAGCAGTACGACAGGACCTAATTCACCCCTCCACTTT. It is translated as CASSTTGPNSPLHF.